This note documents a single TCR beta chain sequence. Its matching antigen is unknown. Germline lookup yields CDR1 SGHDT and CDR2 YYEEEE. The V end lost 3 bases, the J end lost 1 base, and 11 bases lay between the germline ends. This CDR3 comprises 15 residues. The source of the sample is a study of cytomegalovirus exposure and HLA in healthy donors. Study results and limitations: The authors later linked a missense DCLRE1C variant to TCR beta V- and J-gene trimming. Available immune exposure information was restricted to CMV serostatus only.

The PCR employed 60 Vbeta primers together with 13 Jbeta primers. Libraries were prepared by immunoSEQ multiplex PCR; TCRdb keeps only in-frame clonotypes and omits some of them. The table records fewer than 200,000 clones, about 85% of them present only once. Sequenced sample: PBMCs. This TCR was recovered from a man aged 25-45 years in good health and CMV-seropositive. The chain joins TRBV5-6 to TRBJ1-3; perhaps TRBD1 as D (5 bases). CDR3 loop: CASSSQSGSGNTIYF. CDR3 nucleotides: TGTGCCAGCAGCTCCCAGTCAGGGTCTGGAAACACCATATATTTT.